This T cell receptor beta chain stems from a study of PD-1 blockade in classical Hodgkin lymphoma. Study results and limitations: Patients newly diagnosed and complete responders had comparable baseline diversity.

Each patient's relapse followed autologous stem cell transplantation, and brentuximab vedotin exposure varied. Germline CDR1 is ENHRY and CDR2 is SYGVKD. Trimming cost V 3 bases and J 1 base, with 10 bases left between them. The CDR3 runs to 14 residues. Comment on this clone: What it binds is unknown.

Profiled with immunoSEQ multiplex PCR; TCRdb holds only in-frame clones, not every one. The sample carries 10,000 or so clones, about 78% recorded once. The TCR sequence derives from a human donor with classical Hodgkin lymphoma. The rearrangement uses TRBV10-3 and TRBJ2-7; TRBD1 is a possible D gene (6 bases). The specimen comprised peripheral blood mononuclear cells (PBMCs), sampled at baseline. CDR3 region: CAISDQDRSYEQYF. The CDR3 DNA follows: TGTGCCATCAGTGACCAGGACAGATCCTACGAGCAGTACTTC.